The rows below give T cell receptor beta chains drawn from one sample of a study of STAT5B mutations in CD4+ large granular lymphocyte leukemia. Generated by immunoSEQ multiplex PCR, the TCRdb table keeps only in-frame clones and is missing some. The table includes about 23,000 clones, 75% to 85% detected once. Material for sequencing was CD4+ T cells from blood buffy coats. Every receptor here comes from a human donor in good health. Both conserved end residues are part of each CDR3. Each record gives: D gene, clone size, J gene, V gene, CDR3 DNA, CDR3 protein. D genes are given only for firm matches. Expanded clones get a size class; other rows say once, few or many, or leave the size out.

d_call: -
clone_size: -
j_call: TRBJ2-1
v_call: TRBV6-6
cdr3_nt: TGTGCCAGCACCCGGGTGGGAGGTTCAGGTGAGCAGTTCTTC
cdr3_aa: CASTRVGGSGEQFF

d_call: -
clone_size: -
j_call: TRBJ2-5
v_call: TRBV7-9
cdr3_nt: TGTGCCAGCAGCTCCCGGGGGAGAACGGGAGATTTTGAGACCCAGTACTTC
cdr3_aa: CASSSRGRTGDFETQYF

d_call: -
clone_size: -
j_call: TRBJ2-1
v_call: TRBV6-1
cdr3_nt: TGTGCCACCACTTTGGGGCTCAACAATGAGCAGTTCTTC
cdr3_aa: CATTLGLNNEQFF

d_call: TRBD1
clone_size: -
j_call: TRBJ2-1
v_call: TRBV11-3
cdr3_nt: TGTGCCAGCAGTCAGCCGGGACAGGTATACAATGAGCAGTTCTTC
cdr3_aa: CASSQPGQVYNEQFF

d_call: TRBD1
clone_size: -
j_call: TRBJ2-5
v_call: TRBV5-1
cdr3_nt: TGCGCCAGCAGCGGTGATGACAGGGCTAAGACCCAGTACTTC
cdr3_aa: CASSGDDRAKTQYF

d_call: -
clone_size: -
j_call: TRBJ1-6
v_call: TRBV28
cdr3_nt: TGTGCCAGCAAACAGGGCCTTACTTCACCCCTCCACTTT
cdr3_aa: CASKQGLTSPLHF

d_call: -
clone_size: -
j_call: TRBJ1-4
v_call: TRBV11-3
cdr3_nt: TGTGCCAGCAGCTTGAGGACAGATGAAAAACTGTTTTTT
cdr3_aa: CASSLRTDEKLFF

d_call: -
clone_size: few
j_call: TRBJ2-7
v_call: TRBV2
cdr3_nt: TGTGCCAGCAATTACCTAGTGGGCGAGCAGTACTTC
cdr3_aa: CASNYLVGEQYF

d_call: -
clone_size: -
j_call: TRBJ1-5
v_call: TRBV2
cdr3_nt: TGTGCCAGCAACCGGGACAACCAAGCCAATCAGCCCCAGCATTTT
cdr3_aa: CASNRDNQANQPQHF

d_call: -
clone_size: -
j_call: TRBJ2-5
v_call: TRBV5-4
cdr3_nt: TGTGCCAGCAGCTTGAAGCAGGGGATGTCGGAGACCCAGTACTTC
cdr3_aa: CASSLKQGMSETQYF

d_call: -
clone_size: -
j_call: TRBJ2-1
v_call: TRBV2
cdr3_nt: TGTGCCAGCAGTAAGAACCCTGTGGGGGCTTCCAATGAGCAGTTCTTC
cdr3_aa: CASSKNPVGASNEQFF

d_call: TRBD1
clone_size: -
j_call: TRBJ2-2
v_call: TRBV28
cdr3_nt: TGTGCCAGCAGTCACAGACAGGGATCCCCCCGAGCCACCGGGGAGCTGTTTTTT
cdr3_aa: CASSHRQGSPRATGELFF

d_call: -
clone_size: -
j_call: TRBJ2-7
v_call: TRBV5-6
cdr3_nt: TGTGCCAGCAGCTTGGAGGGTTTCGAGCAGTACTTC
cdr3_aa: CASSLEGFEQYF

d_call: -
clone_size: -
j_call: TRBJ2-5
v_call: TRBV7-9
cdr3_nt: TGTGCCAGCAGCCAAATTAGGGGAGGAGAGACCCAGTACTTC
cdr3_aa: CASSQIRGGETQYF

d_call: TRBD1
clone_size: -
j_call: TRBJ1-1
v_call: TRBV28
cdr3_nt: TGTGCCAGCAGTACGGGACAGGGAGGAAACACTGAAGCTTTCTTT
cdr3_aa: CASSTGQGGNTEAFF

d_call: -
clone_size: -
j_call: TRBJ2-4
v_call: TRBV6-1
cdr3_nt: TGTGCCAGCAGTGAAAGTATAAGGGGGGCGGGAAACATTCAGTACTTC
cdr3_aa: CASSESIRGAGNIQYF

d_call: TRBD1
clone_size: -
j_call: TRBJ2-7
v_call: TRBV10-3
cdr3_nt: TGTGCCATCAGGGATAGGGACAGGGGTATCTACGAGCAGTACTTC
cdr3_aa: CAIRDRDRGIYEQYF

d_call: TRBD1
clone_size: -
j_call: TRBJ2-2
v_call: TRBV11-3
cdr3_nt: TGTGCCAGCAGACGAAAGAGGGGGACAGCCAACTCTAACACCGGGGAGCTGTTTTTT
cdr3_aa: CASRRKRGTANSNTGELFF

d_call: -
clone_size: -
j_call: TRBJ1-2
v_call: TRBV6-6
cdr3_nt: TGTGCCAGCAGTTTACAGGGTAATGGCTACACCTTC
cdr3_aa: CASSLQGNGYTF

d_call: TRBD2
clone_size: -
j_call: TRBJ2-3
v_call: TRBV19
cdr3_nt: TGTGCCAGTAGTATTGGTGCTAGCGGGAGTTCTAGCACAGATACGCAGTATTTT
cdr3_aa: CASSIGASGSSSTDTQYF

d_call: -
clone_size: once
j_call: TRBJ2-5
v_call: TRBV5-1
cdr3_nt: TGCGCCAGCAGCCTTCAGGGGTTTGGGCAAGAGACCCAGTACTTC
cdr3_aa: CASSLQGFGQETQYF

d_call: -
clone_size: -
j_call: TRBJ1-6
v_call: TRBV10-3
cdr3_nt: TGTGCCACCTATGACAGGAGATTAAATTCACCCCTCCACTTT
cdr3_aa: CATYDRRLNSPLHF

d_call: -
clone_size: once
j_call: TRBJ2-7
v_call: TRBV11-1
cdr3_nt: TGTGCCAGCAGCTCTTACAGGGGAGGGTCCTACGAGCAGTACTTC
cdr3_aa: CASSSYRGGSYEQYF

d_call: -
clone_size: -
j_call: TRBJ2-7
v_call: TRBV10-3
cdr3_nt: TGTGCCATCAGTGAGTCTACAGCCCCCTACGAGCAGTACTTC
cdr3_aa: CAISESTAPYEQYF

d_call: -
clone_size: -
j_call: TRBJ1-1
v_call: TRBV9
cdr3_nt: TGTGCCAGCAGCGTAGGTCCAGAAACTGAAGCTTTCTTT
cdr3_aa: CASSVGPETEAFF

d_call: -
clone_size: once
j_call: TRBJ1-1
v_call: TRBV5-4
cdr3_nt: TGTGCCAGCAGCTTAAGCTTGGGAGAGGGCGCGAACACTGAAGCTTTCTTT
cdr3_aa: CASSLSLGEGANTEAFF

d_call: TRBD1
clone_size: -
j_call: TRBJ1-2
v_call: TRBV7-8
cdr3_nt: TGTGCCAGCAGGCAAGGGGTGACAGGGGGATATGGCTACACCTTC
cdr3_aa: CASRQGVTGGYGYTF

d_call: -
clone_size: -
j_call: TRBJ2-3
v_call: TRBV29-1
cdr3_nt: TGCAGCGTTGCTGGAGGTGCGGGAAGCACAGATACGCAGTATTTT
cdr3_aa: CSVAGGAGSTDTQYF

d_call: TRBD1
clone_size: -
j_call: TRBJ2-1
v_call: TRBV5-1
cdr3_nt: TGCGCCAGCAGCTTGGACAGGGGAGATGAGCAGTTCTTC
cdr3_aa: CASSLDRGDEQFF

d_call: TRBD1
clone_size: -
j_call: TRBJ1-2
v_call: TRBV11-3
cdr3_nt: TGTGCCAGCAGCCCCCGACAGGGAGGGCACTATGGCTACACCTTC
cdr3_aa: CASSPRQGGHYGYTF

d_call: TRBD1
clone_size: -
j_call: TRBJ2-5
v_call: TRBV2
cdr3_nt: TGTGCCAGCAGAGCTGGGACAGCCCAACAAGAGACCCAGTACTTC
cdr3_aa: CASRAGTAQQETQYF

d_call: -
clone_size: -
j_call: TRBJ1-4
v_call: TRBV9
cdr3_nt: TGTGCCAGCCAGGAACGGAGGGATGAAAAACTGTTTTTT
cdr3_aa: CASQERRDEKLFF

d_call: -
clone_size: -
j_call: TRBJ2-1
v_call: TRBV11-2
cdr3_nt: TGTGCCAGCAGCTTTCAGAATGAGCAGTTCTTC
cdr3_aa: CASSFQNEQFF

d_call: TRBD1
clone_size: -
j_call: TRBJ2-1
v_call: TRBV6-4
cdr3_nt: TGTGCCAGCAGTGACCAGACAGGGGGTGAGCAGTTCTTC
cdr3_aa: CASSDQTGGEQFF

d_call: TRBD2
clone_size: once
j_call: TRBJ2-1
v_call: TRBV4-2
cdr3_nt: TGTGCCAGCAGCCTCGGACTAGCGGAGGACTATGAGCAGTTCTTC
cdr3_aa: CASSLGLAEDYEQFF

d_call: -
clone_size: few
j_call: TRBJ2-7
v_call: TRBV5-6
cdr3_nt: TGTGCCAGCAGCCGCCCTCGACAGATCTCCTACGAGCAGTACTTC
cdr3_aa: CASSRPRQISYEQYF

d_call: -
clone_size: few
j_call: TRBJ1-1
v_call: TRBV13
cdr3_nt: TGTGCCAGCAGCTTTCCTGGGATGGACACTGAAGCTTTCTTT
cdr3_aa: CASSFPGMDTEAFF